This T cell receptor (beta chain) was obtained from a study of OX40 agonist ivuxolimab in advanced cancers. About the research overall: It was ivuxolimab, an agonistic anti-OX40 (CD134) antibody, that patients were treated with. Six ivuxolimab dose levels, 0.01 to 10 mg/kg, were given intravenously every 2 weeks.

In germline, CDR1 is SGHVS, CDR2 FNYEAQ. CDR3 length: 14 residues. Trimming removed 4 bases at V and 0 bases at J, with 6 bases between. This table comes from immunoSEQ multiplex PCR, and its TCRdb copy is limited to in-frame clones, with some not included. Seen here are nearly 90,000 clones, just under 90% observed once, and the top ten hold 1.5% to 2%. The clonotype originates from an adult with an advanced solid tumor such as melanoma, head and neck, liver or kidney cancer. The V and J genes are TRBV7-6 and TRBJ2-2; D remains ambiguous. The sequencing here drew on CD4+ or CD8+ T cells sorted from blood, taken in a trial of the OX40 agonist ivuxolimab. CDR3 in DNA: TGTGCCAGCAGCTCGCAGACGAACACCGGGGAGCTGTTTTTT. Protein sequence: CASSSQTNTGELFF.